This T cell receptor beta chain was observed in a study of human T cells and chemical hapten exposure. Study information: Largely, small differences in pooled library volume made per-sample TCR yields vary.

Time point meaning: pre-sensitization, week 0. Treatment indicated: therapeutic diphenylcyclopropenone sensitization with weekly scalp DPC. It was the library that attached unique molecular identifiers to individual cDNA molecules. TCRdb fed the RACE reads into MiXCR, producing one record per CDR3 protein. This sample has 80,000 to 100,000 distinct CDR3 sequences, with roughly 10% found just once. Of note for this clonotype: Its antigen is currently unknown.

Regarding the study as a whole: Patch test score showed a positive correlation with PT1 expanded TCR counts. Unchanged with DPC sensitization were TCRs above 1 in 1000 frequency.

Trimming left V 9 bases short and J 2 bases short, with 14 bases between. The length of the CDR3 is 14 residues. The V gene's germline CDR1 is SGHRS and CDR2 YFSETQ. The TCR was taken from a woman in her sixties or seventies with alopecia areata. Some clones in this sample may be carry-over from other donors' samples. The V call is TRBV5-1, the J call TRBJ2-2, with D possibly called TRBD1 or TRBD2 (6 bases each). Specimen: whole blood, collected in connection with sensitization to the hapten diphenylcyclopropenone (DPC). CDR3 DNA sequence: TGCGCCACTAGTGCCGGGGGCAACACCGGGGAGCTGTTTTTT. Translation: CATSAGGNTGELFF.